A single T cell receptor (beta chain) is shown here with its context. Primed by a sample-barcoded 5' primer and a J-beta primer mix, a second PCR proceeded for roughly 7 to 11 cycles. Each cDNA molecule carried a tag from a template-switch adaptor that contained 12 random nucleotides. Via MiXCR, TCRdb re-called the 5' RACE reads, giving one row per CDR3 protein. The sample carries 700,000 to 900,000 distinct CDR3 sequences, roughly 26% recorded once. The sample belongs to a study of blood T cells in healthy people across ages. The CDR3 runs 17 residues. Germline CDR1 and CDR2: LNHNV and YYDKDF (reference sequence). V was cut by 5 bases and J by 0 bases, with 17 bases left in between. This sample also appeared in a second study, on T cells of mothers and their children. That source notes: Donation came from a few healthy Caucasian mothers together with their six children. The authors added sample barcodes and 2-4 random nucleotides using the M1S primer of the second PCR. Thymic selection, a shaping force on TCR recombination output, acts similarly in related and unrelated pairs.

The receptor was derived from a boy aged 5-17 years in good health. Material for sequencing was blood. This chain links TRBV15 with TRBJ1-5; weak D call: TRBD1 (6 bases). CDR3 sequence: CATSPRGAYYSNQPQHF. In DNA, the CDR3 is TGTGCCACCAGCCCCAGGGGAGCGTATTATAGCAATCAGCCCCAGCATTTT.